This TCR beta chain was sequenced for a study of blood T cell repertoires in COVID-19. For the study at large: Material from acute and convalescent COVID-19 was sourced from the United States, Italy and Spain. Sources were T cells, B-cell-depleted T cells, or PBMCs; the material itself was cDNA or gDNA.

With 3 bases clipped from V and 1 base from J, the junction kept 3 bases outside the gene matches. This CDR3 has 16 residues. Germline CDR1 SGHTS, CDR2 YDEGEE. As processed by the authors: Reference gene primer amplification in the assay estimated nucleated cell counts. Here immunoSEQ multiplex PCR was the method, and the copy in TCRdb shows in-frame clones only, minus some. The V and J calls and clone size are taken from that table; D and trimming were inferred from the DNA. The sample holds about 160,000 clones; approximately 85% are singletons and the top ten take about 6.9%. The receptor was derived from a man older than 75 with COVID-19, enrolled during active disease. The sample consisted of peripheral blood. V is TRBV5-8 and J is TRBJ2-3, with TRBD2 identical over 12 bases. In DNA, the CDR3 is TGTGCCAGCAGCTCTCTAGCGGGGGGGCGCACAGATACGCAGTATTTT. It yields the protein CASSSLAGGRTDTQYF. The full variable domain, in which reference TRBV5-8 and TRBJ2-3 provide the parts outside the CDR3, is EAGVTQSPTHLIKTRGQQATLRCSPISGHTSVYWYQQALGLGLQFLLWYDEGEERNRGNFPPRFSGRQFPNYSSELNVNALELEDSALYLCASSSLAGGRTDTQYFGPGTRLTVL.